This is a list of T cell receptor beta chains from one sample in a study of T cells in Graves' hyperthyroidism and ophthalmopathy. TCRdb re-called the multiplex PCR reads through MiXCR, storing one row per CDR3 protein. The table includes roughly 380,000 distinct CDR3 sequences, roughly 15% detected once. Sequencing used blood. These receptor sequences come from a woman aged 18-29 years with Graves' hyperthyroidism. CDR3s include the opening cysteine and the closing phenylalanine or tryptophan. D genes are given only for firm matches. A clone size is listed for some rows: how often the clone was seen (once, few, many), or a class if it is expanded.

>TRBV15|.|TRBJ2-1|few
CATSREADPNEQFF
TGTGCCACCAGCAGAGAGGCTGACCCCAATGAGCAGTTCTTC
>TRBV20-1|TRBD1|TRBJ1-5|many
CSAPGTGIRPQHF
TGCAGTGCTCCCGGGACAGGGATTCGACCCCAGCATTTT
>TRBV2|.|TRBJ1-2|many
CASSELGGSGYTF
TGTGCCAGCAGTGAGTTGGGAGGTAGTGGCTACACCTTC
>TRBV5-1|.|TRBJ1-1|many
CASSWGRGVLNTEAFF
TGCGCCAGCAGCTGGGGAAGGGGGGTTTTGAACACTGAAGCTTTCTTT
>TRBV28|.|TRBJ2-5|many
CASSRGAPETQYF
TGTGCCAGCAGTCGAGGGGCTCCAGAGACCCAGTACTTC
>TRBV7-9|TRBD2|TRBJ2-5|many
CASSTLAGGQETQYF
TGTGCCAGCAGCACTCTAGCGGGAGGGCAAGAGACCCAGTACTTC
>TRBV28|TRBD2|TRBJ2-7|many
CASSGGLAGGGYYEQYF
TGTGCCAGCAGTGGGGGACTAGCGGGAGGGGGCTATTACGAGCAGTACTTC
>TRBV15|.|TRBJ1-1|many
CATSREIGNTEAFF
TGTGCCACCAGCAGAGAGATAGGGAACACTGAAGCTTTCTTT
>TRBV20-1|TRBD2|TRBJ2-1|many
CSARGVRGDEQFF
TGCAGTGCTAGGGGGGTTCGGGGGGATGAGCAGTTCTTC
>TRBV11-2|.|TRBJ2-3|.
CASSWSGTDTQYF
TGTGCCAGCAGCTGGTCTGGCACAGATACGCAGTATTTT
>TRBV13|.|TRBJ1-1|.
CASSSHRANTEAFF
TGTGCCAGCAGCTCACACAGGGCGAACACTGAAGCTTTCTTT
>TRBV20-1|TRBD1|TRBJ2-7|many
CSATNPGQGAYGEQYF
TGCAGTGCCACAAACCCGGGACAGGGGGCTTATGGCGAGCAGTACTTC
>TRBV20-1|.|TRBJ1-5|.
CSARVTGDSNQPQHF
TGCAGTGCTAGAGTTACGGGAGATAGCAATCAGCCCCAGCATTTT
>TRBV7-9|.|TRBJ2-7|.
CASSYRRDWEEQYF
TGTGCCAGCAGCTATAGGCGGGATTGGGAGGAGCAGTACTTC
>TRBV11-2|TRBD2|TRBJ2-1|many
CASSLESSGEQFF
TGTGCCAGCAGCTTAGAAAGTAGCGGGGAGCAGTTCTTC
>TRBV7-8|.|TRBJ2-4|many
CASSQELPGANIQYF
TGTGCCAGCAGCCAGGAACTACCTGGGGCAAACATTCAGTACTTC
>TRBV30|.|TRBJ2-5|many
CAWRRTSYQETQYF
TGTGCCTGGAGGAGAACTTCGTACCAAGAGACCCAGTACTTC
>TRBV20-1|TRBD2|TRBJ2-7|many
CSARGLAGRLDEQYF
TGCAGTGCTAGGGGACTAGCGGGACGACTAGACGAGCAGTACTTC
>TRBV5-5|TRBD1|TRBJ1-6|.
CASSPRQGAGNSPLHF
TGTGCCAGCAGCCCGAGACAGGGGGCGGGTAATTCACCCCTCCACTTT
>TRBV2|.|TRBJ2-4|many
CASSASGLAKNIQYF
TGTGCCAGCAGTGCGTCCGGCCTAGCCAAAAACATTCAGTACTTC
>TRBV27|TRBD2|TRBJ2-1|few
CASSIAGVGNEQFF
TGTGCCAGCAGTATAGCGGGAGTAGGTAATGAGCAGTTCTTC
>TRBV4-2|.|TRBJ2-3|.
CASSRLSESTDTQYF
TGTGCCAGCAGCCGGCTTAGCGAGAGCACAGATACGCAGTATTTT
>TRBV28|TRBD1|TRBJ2-7|.
CASRWTGGPYEQYF
TGTGCCAGCAGATGGACAGGCGGCCCCTACGAGCAGTACTTC
>TRBV28|.|TRBJ1-5|few
CASMRRTLGQPQHF
TGTGCCAGCATGAGACGGACCCTCGGTCAGCCCCAGCATTTT
>TRBV27|TRBD2|TRBJ2-1|many
CASSFELAGANEQFF
TGTGCCAGCAGTTTCGAACTAGCGGGAGCGAATGAGCAGTTCTTC
>TRBV28|TRBD2|TRBJ2-5|.
CASSSRGGGETQYF
TGTGCCAGCAGTTCTAGGGGCGGGGGAGAGACCCAGTACTTC
>TRBV28|TRBD1|TRBJ1-6|few
CATLDPGTGNSPLHF
TGTGCCACCCTCGATCCGGGGACAGGGAATTCACCCCTCCACTTT
>TRBV28|TRBD1|TRBJ1-5|many
CASRTGVFNQPQHF
TGTGCCAGCAGAACAGGGGTCTTCAATCAGCCCCAGCATTTT
>TRBV10-3|.|TRBJ2-1|.
CAISESAGQLF
TGTGCCATCAGTGAGTCGGCGGGACAGCTCTTC
>TRBV28|.|TRBJ1-5|many
CASSFSRTEISNQPQHF
TGTGCCAGCAGTTTCTCTCGGACAGAAATTAGCAATCAGCCCCAGCATTTT
>TRBV6-1|.|TRBJ1-2|many
CASSFRAGYGYTF
TGTGCCAGCAGTTTCAGGGCAGGCTATGGCTACACCTTC
>TRBV7-8|TRBD1|TRBJ2-7|many
CASMWTGGKYEQYF
TGTGCCAGCATGTGGACAGGGGGCAAATACGAGCAGTACTTC
>TRBV27|.|TRBJ2-7|few
CASSFMPAPAQNYEQYF
TGTGCCAGCAGTTTTATGCCCGCCCCTGCCCAGAACTACGAGCAGTACTTC
>TRBV7-2|.|TRBJ2-7|many
CASSRGVGEQYF
TGTGCCAGCAGCCGAGGGGTGGGTGAGCAGTACTTC
>TRBV30|TRBD2|TRBJ2-5|many
CAWSDPSGRRGETQYF
TGTGCCTGGAGTGATCCTAGCGGGAGGAGAGGAGAGACCCAGTACTTC
>TRBV7-9|.|TRBJ2-7|many
CASSPRSSYEQYF
TGTGCCAGCAGCCCTAGGAGTTCCTACGAGCAGTACTTC
>TRBV10-1|.|TRBJ2-7|few
CASSESNAGLRQYF
TGCGCCAGCAGTGAGTCGAATGCCGGTCTCAGGCAGTACTTC
>TRBV7-2|TRBD2|TRBJ2-7|few
CASSDPGLAGGPYEQYF
TGTGCCAGCAGCGACCCGGGACTAGCGGGAGGGCCCTACGAGCAGTACTTC
>TRBV7-6|TRBD2|TRBJ2-2|many
CASSISLREIDTGELFF
TGTGCCAGCAGCATTTCACTGCGGGAGATAGACACCGGGGAGCTGTTTTTT
>TRBV18|.|TRBJ1-2|many
CASSPDSKYGYTF
TGTGCCAGCTCACCGGACAGCAAGTATGGCTACACCTTC
>TRBV3-1|.|TRBJ2-5|many
CASSQFFGFQETQYF
TGTGCCAGCAGCCAATTTTTCGGTTTTCAAGAGACCCAGTACTTC
>TRBV27|TRBD2|TRBJ2-1|many
CASKEREELGEQFF
TGTGCCAGCAAGGAGCGGGAGGAGCTAGGTGAGCAGTTCTTC
>TRBV27|.|TRBJ1-2|.
CASSLTGEWRPNYGYTF
TGTGCCAGCAGTTTAACGGGGGAATGGAGGCCTAACTATGGCTACACCTTC
>TRBV6-7|.|TRBJ2-7|many
CATEAPQAEQYF
TGTGCCACCGAAGCCCCCCAGGCCGAGCAGTACTTC
>TRBV5-4|.|TRBJ2-2|many
CASSLMGSGNTGELFF
TGTGCCAGCAGCTTGATGGGTAGCGGGAACACCGGGGAGCTGTTTTTT
>TRBV27|.|TRBJ2-7|many
CASSLSGRGHEQYF
TGTGCCAGCAGTTTAAGCGGAAGGGGCCACGAGCAGTACTTC
>TRBV11-3|.|TRBJ2-1|many
CASSLGGATDEQFF
TGTGCCAGCAGCTTAGGCGGGGCCACGGATGAGCAGTTCTTC
>TRBV29-1|.|TRBJ2-3|few
CSVDRDVGEDTQYF
TGCAGCGTTGACCGGGATGTAGGTGAAGATACGCAGTATTTT